The clone carrying this T cell receptor (beta chain) is medium-sized. Its antigen is still unknown. CD4+ T cells that had been cultured provided DNA sequenced with the Oncomine TCR Beta short-read assay. TCRdb re-called the PCR reads with MiXCR, one entry per CDR3 protein. The sample has under 25,000 distinct CDR3 sequences; 40% to 45% are singletons. This entry belongs to a study of vaccination and CD4 T cells after COVID-19. About the research overall: Two of the convalescents were Hispanic, and the group consisted of six males and four females. At a median approximately 72 days (range 14 to 241) after dose two, post-vaccine samples were obtained. Stimuli were overlapping spike peptide pools of SARS-CoV-2 and three common cold coronaviruses (HCoV-NL63, HCoV-OC43, HCoV-229E).

Treatment reported: 10-day PBMC culture with coronavirus spike peptide pools or control peptides (ViraFEST assay). Cultures got half-medium changes with IL-2 on days 3 and 7. The ends lost 4 bases at V and 6 bases at J; junction bases unmatched: 12. The CDR3 is 16 residues long. Germline assignment: CDR1 SGHTA and CDR2 FQGNSA. The V call is TRBV7-2, the J call TRBJ2-3, with 8 bases lining up with TRBD2. The receptor was isolated from a human donor who had recovered from COVID-19. Material for sequencing was CD4+ T cells from blood, cultured in vitro. DNA of the CDR3: TGTGCCAGCAGCTCGAGGCCAGCGGGAGTACCCGATACGCAGTATTTT. Translating it yields CASSSRPAGVPDTQYF.